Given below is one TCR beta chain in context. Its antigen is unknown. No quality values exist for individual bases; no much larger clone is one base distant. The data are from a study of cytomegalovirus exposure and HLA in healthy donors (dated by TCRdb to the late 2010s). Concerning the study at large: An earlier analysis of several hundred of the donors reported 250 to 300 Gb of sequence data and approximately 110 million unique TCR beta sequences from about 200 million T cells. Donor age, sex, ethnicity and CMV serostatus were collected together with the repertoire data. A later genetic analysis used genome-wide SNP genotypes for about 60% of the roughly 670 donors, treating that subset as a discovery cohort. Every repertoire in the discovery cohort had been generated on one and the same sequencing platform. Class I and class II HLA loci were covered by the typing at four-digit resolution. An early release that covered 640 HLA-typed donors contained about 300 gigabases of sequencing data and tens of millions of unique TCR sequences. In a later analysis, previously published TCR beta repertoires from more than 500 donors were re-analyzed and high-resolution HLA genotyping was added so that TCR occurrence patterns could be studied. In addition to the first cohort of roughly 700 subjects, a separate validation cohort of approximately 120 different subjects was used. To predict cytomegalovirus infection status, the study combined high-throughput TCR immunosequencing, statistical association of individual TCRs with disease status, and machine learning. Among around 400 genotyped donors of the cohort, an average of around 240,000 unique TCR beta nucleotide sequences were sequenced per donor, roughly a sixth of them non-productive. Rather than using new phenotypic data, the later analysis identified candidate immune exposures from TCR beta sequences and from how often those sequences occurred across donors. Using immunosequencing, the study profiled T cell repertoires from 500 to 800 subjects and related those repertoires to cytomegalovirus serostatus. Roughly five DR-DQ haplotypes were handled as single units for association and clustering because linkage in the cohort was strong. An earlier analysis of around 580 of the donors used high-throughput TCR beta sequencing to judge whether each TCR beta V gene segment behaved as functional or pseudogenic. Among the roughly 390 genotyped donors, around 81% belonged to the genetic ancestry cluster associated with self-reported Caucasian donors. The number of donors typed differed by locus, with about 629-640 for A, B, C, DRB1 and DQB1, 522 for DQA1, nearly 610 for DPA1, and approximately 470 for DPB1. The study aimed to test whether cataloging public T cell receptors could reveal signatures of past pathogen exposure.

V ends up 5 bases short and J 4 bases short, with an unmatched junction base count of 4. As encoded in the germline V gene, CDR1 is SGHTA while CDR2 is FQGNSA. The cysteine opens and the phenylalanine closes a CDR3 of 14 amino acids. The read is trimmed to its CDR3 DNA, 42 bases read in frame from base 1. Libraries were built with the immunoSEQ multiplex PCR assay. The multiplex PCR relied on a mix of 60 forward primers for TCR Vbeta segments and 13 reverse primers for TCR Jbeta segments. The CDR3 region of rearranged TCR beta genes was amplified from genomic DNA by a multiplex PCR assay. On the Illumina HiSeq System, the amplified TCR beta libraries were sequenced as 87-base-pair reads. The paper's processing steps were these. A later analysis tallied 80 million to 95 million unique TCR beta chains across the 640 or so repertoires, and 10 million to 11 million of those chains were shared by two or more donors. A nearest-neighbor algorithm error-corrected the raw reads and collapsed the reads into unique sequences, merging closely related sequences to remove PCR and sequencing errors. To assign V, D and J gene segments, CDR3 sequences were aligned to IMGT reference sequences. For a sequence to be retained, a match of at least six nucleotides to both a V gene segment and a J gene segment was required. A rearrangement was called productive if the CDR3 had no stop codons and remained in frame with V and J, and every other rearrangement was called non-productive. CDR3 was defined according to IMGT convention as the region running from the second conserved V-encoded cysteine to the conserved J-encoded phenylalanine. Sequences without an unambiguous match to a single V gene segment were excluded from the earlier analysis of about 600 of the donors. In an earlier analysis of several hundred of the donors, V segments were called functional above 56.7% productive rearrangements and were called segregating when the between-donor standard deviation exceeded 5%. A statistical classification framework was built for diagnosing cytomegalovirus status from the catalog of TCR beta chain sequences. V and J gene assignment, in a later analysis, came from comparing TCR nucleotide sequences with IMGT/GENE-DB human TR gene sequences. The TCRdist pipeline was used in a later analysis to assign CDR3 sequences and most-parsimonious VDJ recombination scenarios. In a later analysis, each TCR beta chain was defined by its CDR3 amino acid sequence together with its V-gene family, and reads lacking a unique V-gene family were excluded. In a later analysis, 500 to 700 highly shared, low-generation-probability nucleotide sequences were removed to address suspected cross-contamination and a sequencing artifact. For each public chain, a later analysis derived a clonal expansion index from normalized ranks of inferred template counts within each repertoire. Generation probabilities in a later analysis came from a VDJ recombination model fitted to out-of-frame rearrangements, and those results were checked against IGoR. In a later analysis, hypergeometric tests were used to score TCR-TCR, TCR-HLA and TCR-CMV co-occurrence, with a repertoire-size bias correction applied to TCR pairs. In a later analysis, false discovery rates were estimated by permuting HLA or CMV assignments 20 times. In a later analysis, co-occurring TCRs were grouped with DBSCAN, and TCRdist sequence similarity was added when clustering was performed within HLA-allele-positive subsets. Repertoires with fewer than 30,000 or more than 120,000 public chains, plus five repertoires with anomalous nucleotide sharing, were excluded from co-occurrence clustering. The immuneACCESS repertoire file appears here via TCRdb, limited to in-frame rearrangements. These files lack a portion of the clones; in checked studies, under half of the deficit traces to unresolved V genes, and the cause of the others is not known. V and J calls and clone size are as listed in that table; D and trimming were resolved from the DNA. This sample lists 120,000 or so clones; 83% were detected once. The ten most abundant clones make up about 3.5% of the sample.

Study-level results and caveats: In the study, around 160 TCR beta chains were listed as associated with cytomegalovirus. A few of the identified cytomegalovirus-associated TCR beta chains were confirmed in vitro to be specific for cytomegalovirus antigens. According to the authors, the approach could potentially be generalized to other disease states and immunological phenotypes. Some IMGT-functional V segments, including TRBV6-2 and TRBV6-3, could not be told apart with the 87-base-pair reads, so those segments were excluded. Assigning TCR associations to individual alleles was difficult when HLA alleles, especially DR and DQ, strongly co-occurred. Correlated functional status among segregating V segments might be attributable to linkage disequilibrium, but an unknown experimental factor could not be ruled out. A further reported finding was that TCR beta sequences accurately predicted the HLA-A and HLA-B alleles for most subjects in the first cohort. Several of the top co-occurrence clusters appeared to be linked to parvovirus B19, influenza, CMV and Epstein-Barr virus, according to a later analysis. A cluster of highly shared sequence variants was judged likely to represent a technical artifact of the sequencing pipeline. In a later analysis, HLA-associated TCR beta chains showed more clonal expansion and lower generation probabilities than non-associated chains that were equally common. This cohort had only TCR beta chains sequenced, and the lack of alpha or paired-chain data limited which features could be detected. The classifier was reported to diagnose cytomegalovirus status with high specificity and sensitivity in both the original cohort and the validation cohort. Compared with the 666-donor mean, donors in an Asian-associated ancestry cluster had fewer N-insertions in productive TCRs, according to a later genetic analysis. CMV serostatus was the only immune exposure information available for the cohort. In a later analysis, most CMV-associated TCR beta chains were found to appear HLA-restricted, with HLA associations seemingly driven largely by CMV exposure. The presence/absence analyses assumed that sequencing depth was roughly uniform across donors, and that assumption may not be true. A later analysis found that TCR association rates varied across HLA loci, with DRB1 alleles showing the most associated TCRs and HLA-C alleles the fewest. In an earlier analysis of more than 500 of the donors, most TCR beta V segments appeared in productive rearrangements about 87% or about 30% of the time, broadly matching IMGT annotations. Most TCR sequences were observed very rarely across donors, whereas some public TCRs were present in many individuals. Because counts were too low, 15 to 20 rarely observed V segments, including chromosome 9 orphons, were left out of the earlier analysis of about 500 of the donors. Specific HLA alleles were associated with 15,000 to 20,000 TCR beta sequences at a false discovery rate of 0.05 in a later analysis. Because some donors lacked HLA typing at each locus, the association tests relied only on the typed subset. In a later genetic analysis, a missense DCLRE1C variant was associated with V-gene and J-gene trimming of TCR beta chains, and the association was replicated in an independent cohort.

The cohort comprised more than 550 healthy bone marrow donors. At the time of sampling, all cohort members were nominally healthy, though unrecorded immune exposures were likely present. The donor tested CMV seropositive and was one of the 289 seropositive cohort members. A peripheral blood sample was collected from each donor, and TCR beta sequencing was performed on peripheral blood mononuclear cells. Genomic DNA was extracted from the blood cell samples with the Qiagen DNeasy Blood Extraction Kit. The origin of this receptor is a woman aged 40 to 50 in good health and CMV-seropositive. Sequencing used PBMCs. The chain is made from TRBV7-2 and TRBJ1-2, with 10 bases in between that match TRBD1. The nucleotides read TGTGCCAGCAGCCACGACAGGGGGCCCTATGGCTACACCTTC. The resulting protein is CASSHDRGPYGYTF.